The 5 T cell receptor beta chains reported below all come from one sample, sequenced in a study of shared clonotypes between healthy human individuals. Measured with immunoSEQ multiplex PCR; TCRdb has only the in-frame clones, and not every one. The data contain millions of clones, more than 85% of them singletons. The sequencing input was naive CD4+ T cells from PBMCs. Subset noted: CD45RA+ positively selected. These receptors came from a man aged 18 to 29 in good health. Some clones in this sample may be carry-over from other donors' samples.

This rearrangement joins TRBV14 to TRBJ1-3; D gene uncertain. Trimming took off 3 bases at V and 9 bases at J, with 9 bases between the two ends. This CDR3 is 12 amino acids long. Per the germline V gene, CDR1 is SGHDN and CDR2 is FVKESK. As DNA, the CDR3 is TGTGCCAGCAGCCAGACTGAGAGCACCATATATTTT. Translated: CASSQTESTIYF.

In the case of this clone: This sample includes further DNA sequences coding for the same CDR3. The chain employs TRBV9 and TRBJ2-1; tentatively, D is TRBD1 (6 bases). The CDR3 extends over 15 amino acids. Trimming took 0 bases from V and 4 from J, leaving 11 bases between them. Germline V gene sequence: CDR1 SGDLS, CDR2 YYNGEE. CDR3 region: CASSVAGERYNEQFF. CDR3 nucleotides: TGTGCCAGCAGCGTAGCAGGGGAGAGGTACAATGAGCAGTTCTTC.

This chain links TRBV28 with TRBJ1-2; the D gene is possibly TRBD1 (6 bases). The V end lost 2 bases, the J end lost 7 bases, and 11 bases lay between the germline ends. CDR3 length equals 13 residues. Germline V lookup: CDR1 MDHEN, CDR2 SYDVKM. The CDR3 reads CASSLLGAVGYTF. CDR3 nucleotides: TGTGCCAGCAGTTTACTGGGGGCAGTTGGCTACACCTTC.

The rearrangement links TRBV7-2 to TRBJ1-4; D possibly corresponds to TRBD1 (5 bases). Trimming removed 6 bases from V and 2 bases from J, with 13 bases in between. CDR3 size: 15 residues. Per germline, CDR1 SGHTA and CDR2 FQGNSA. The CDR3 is CASSRDSGTNEKLFF. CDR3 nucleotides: TGTGCCAGCAGTCGCGACAGCGGGACTAATGAAAAACTGTTTTTT.

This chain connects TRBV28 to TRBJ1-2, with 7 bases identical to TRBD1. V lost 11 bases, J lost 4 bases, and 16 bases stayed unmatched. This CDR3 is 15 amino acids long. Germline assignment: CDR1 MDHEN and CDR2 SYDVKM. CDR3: CAAAGEQGWGYGYTF. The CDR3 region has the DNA TGTGCCGCCGCCGGAGAACAGGGGTGGGGCTATGGCTACACCTTC.